This TCR beta chain came from a study of T cells in localized non-small cell lung cancer. Profiled with immunoSEQ multiplex PCR; TCRdb holds only in-frame clones, not every one. The profile shows thousands of clones, roughly 60% of them singletons. Note on this clone: Antigen unknown.

Study conclusions and caveats: Uninvolved adjacent lung had higher T cell clonality than tumor and all other tissues.

V dropped 0 bases and J dropped 4 bases, with 9 bases sitting between them. The germline V gene has CDR1 SGHDN and CDR2 FVKESK. The CDR3 covers 14 residues. Specimen: lymph node tissue, collected before any cancer treatment. The genes are TRBV14 and TRBJ2-5; D might be TRBD2 (6 bases). This clonotype was sampled from a male donor aged 60 or over with stage I squamous cell lung carcinoma. CDR3 region: CASSQEGGIETQYF. CDR3 DNA sequence: TGTGCCAGCAGCCAAGAAGGCGGGATAGAGACCCAGTACTTC. Looking up the rest from reference TRBV14 and TRBJ2-5 gives the full variable domain: EAGVTQFPSHSVIEKGQTVTLRCDPISGHDNLYWYRRVMGKEIKFLLHFVKESKQDESGMPNNRFLAERTGGTYSTLKVQPAELEDSGVYFCASSQEGGIETQYFGPGTRLLVL.